These T cell receptor beta chains were read from a single sample in a study of beta chain features in type 1 diabetes. Measured with immunoSEQ multiplex PCR; TCRdb has only the in-frame clones, and not every one. The sample carries more than 130,000 clones, around 7% recorded once. The source material was central memory CD4+ T cells from blood. The receptor set was obtained from a woman aged 30 to 39 in good health. Each CDR3 is given with its conserved first and last residue. The D gene is left open where the match is weak. Clone size appears in some rows only: once, few, many, or a class for an expanded clone.

v_gene,abundance,len,j_gene,d_gene,CDR3aa,CDR3nt
TRBV28,few,15,TRBJ2-1,.,CASSFRGMGSNEQFF,TGTGCCAGCAGTTTTCGGGGTATGGGGTCCAATGAGCAGTTCTTC
TRBV7-7,many,14,TRBJ2-5,TRBD2,CASSPSGSGETQYF,TGTGCTAGCAGCCCCAGCGGGAGCGGGGAGACCCAGTACTTC
TRBV5-6,.,13,TRBJ2-7,TRBD2,CASSLDWGGEQYF,TGTGCCAGCAGCCTCGACTGGGGAGGGGAGCAGTACTTC
TRBV7-4,few,17,TRBJ2-7,.,CASSLDSSGRPSYEQYF,TGTGCCAGCAGCTTAGATTCGAGCGGGCGCCCCTCCTACGAGCAGTACTTC
TRBV28,many,14,TRBJ2-2,.,CASEGQLDTGELFF,TGTGCCAGCGAAGGACAGCTTGACACCGGGGAGCTGTTTTTT
TRBV19,few,15,TRBJ1-2,.,CASSMAIRDSVGYTF,TGTGCCAGTAGTATGGCGATCAGGGATTCGGTTGGCTACACCTTC
TRBV4-3,many,15,TRBJ2-7,.,CASSQDVGLQYEQYF,TGCGCCAGCAGCCAAGATGTGGGACTGCAGTACGAGCAGTACTTC
TRBV21-1,few,14,TRBJ2-6,.,CATQGARGANVLTF,TGTGCCACACAGGGGGCGCGGGGGGCCAACGTCCTGACTTTC
TRBV2,few,15,TRBJ2-1,.,CASSPIAASYNEQFF,TGTGCCAGCTCCCCTATTGCGGCCTCCTACAATGAGCAGTTCTTC
TRBV28,.,15,TRBJ2-2,TRBD1,CASSPDRVGTGELFF,TGTGCCAGCAGTCCTGACAGGGTAGGCACCGGGGAGCTGTTTTTT
TRBV28,few,17,TRBJ1-1,TRBD1,CASSYIRGQGGNTEAFF,TGTGCCAGCAGTTACATCCGAGGACAGGGGGGGAACACTGAAGCTTTCTTT
TRBV5-6,few,16,TRBJ2-1,TRBD2,CASSLGASGRGNEQFF,TGTGCCAGCAGCTTGGGCGCTAGCGGGAGAGGCAATGAGCAGTTCTTC
TRBV9,.,15,TRBJ2-5,.,CASSPSTTAGETQYF,TGTGCCAGCAGCCCTTCCACGACAGCCGGGGAGACCCAGTACTTC
TRBV4-3,few,15,TRBJ2-3,TRBD2,CASSPGGRRADTQYF,TGCGCCAGCAGCCCCGGCGGGAGACGGGCAGATACGCAGTATTTT
TRBV5-1,few,14,TRBJ2-1,.,CASSVDSAYNEQFF,TGCGCCAGCAGCGTAGATTCGGCCTACAATGAGCAGTTCTTC
TRBV7-7,.,16,TRBJ2-5,.,CASSPSPVGAQETQYF,TGTGCTAGCAGCCCGTCCCCGGTGGGGGCTCAAGAGACCCAGTACTTC
TRBV5-1,few,17,TRBJ2-5,TRBD1,CASSTQGPGQVQETQYF,TGCGCCAGCAGCACACAGGGGCCGGGACAGGTTCAAGAGACCCAGTACTTC
TRBV2,few,18,TRBJ1-5,TRBD1,CASSGGPGTGFPNQPQHF,TGTGCCAGCAGTGGGGGTCCCGGGACAGGGTTCCCCAATCAGCCCCAGCATTTT
TRBV4-1,.,20,TRBJ2-1,TRBD2,CASSKRAGTSGRADGHEQFF,TGCGCCAGCAGCAAAAGAGCCGGGACTAGCGGGAGGGCCGATGGTCATGAGCAGTTCTTC
TRBV29-1,.,15,TRBJ1-2,TRBD1,CSVVSGTGTTEGYTF,TGCAGCGTTGTAAGTGGGACAGGGACGACGGAAGGCTACACCTTC
TRBV7-8,.,14,TRBJ2-1,.,CASSFRREYNEQFF,TGTGCCAGCAGCTTTCGGCGGGAATACAATGAGCAGTTCTTC
TRBV6-4,.,13,TRBJ1-2,.,CASSQALGYGYTF,TGTGCCAGCAGTCAGGCTTTGGGCTATGGCTACACCTTC
TRBV6-5,.,14,TRBJ2-1,.,CASSYDSRGDEQFF,TGTGCCAGCAGTTACGACAGCAGGGGAGATGAGCAGTTCTTC
TRBV27,many,16,TRBJ2-1,TRBD2,CASSLSRLAGYNEQFF,TGTGCCAGCAGTTTATCTAGGCTAGCGGGGTACAATGAGCAGTTCTTC
TRBV28,few,17,TRBJ1-2,.,CASSDLGTPGANYGYTF,TGTGCCAGCAGCGATCTGGGGACTCCAGGAGCTAACTATGGCTACACCTTC
TRBV5-5,.,14,TRBJ2-5,.,CASSQSQGTETQYF,TGTGCCAGCAGCCAGTCACAGGGAACAGAGACCCAGTACTTC
TRBV19,many,15,TRBJ2-7,.,CASRKVADTAYEQYF,TGTGCCAGTAGGAAGGTCGCCGACACAGCCTACGAGCAGTACTTC
TRBV7-9,few,15,TRBJ2-1,.,CASSYVAASRNEQFF,TGTGCCAGCAGCTACGTAGCGGCGAGCCGAAATGAGCAGTTCTTC
TRBV9,few,15,TRBJ2-7,.,CASSVVAESSYEQYF,TGTGCCAGCAGCGTAGTGGCAGAAAGCTCCTACGAGCAGTACTTC
TRBV9,.,15,TRBJ1-2,TRBD1,CASSVEGTGHYGYTF,TGTGCCAGCAGCGTAGAGGGGACAGGGCACTATGGCTACACCTTC
TRBV7-2,few,11,TRBJ2-7,.,CASSLMSEQYF,TGTGCCAGCAGCTTAATGAGCGAGCAGTACTTC
TRBV28,.,15,TRBJ1-2,TRBD1,CASRSGTGPNYGYTF,TGTGCCAGCAGGTCCGGGACAGGGCCAAACTATGGCTACACCTTC
TRBV4-2,many,13,TRBJ1-2,.,CASSQVGFYGYTF,TGTGCCAGCAGCCAAGTGGGCTTCTATGGCTACACCTTC
TRBV4-1,.,18,TRBJ2-3,TRBD2,CASSLRLAGESNTDTQYF,TGCGCCAGCAGCCTCCGACTAGCGGGAGAGTCTAACACAGATACGCAGTATTTT
TRBV7-2,.,17,TRBJ2-7,TRBD2,CASSLLLAGGSGYEQYF,TGTGCCAGCAGCCTACTACTAGCGGGAGGTAGTGGGTACGAGCAGTACTTC
TRBV27,.,14,TRBJ1-2,TRBD1,CASTTSRGQGGYTF,TGTGCCAGCACCACATCAAGGGGGCAGGGGGGCTACACCTTC
TRBV15,.,17,TRBJ2-1,.,CATSRERGGTTYNEQFF,TGTGCCACCAGCAGAGAAAGGGGGGGGACCACCTACAATGAGCAGTTCTTC
TRBV7-3,.,19,TRBJ2-1,TRBD2,CASSLASSGRSSSYNEQFF,TGTGCCAGCAGCTTAGCCTCTAGCGGGCGCTCGAGCTCCTACAATGAGCAGTTCTTC
TRBV6-5,few,15,TRBJ2-5,TRBD2,CASPRLAGNQETQYF,TGTGCCAGCCCTAGACTAGCGGGAAACCAAGAGACCCAGTACTTC
TRBV7-2,few,13,TRBJ2-7,.,CASSLEAGHEQYF,TGTGCCAGCAGCTTAGAGGCAGGCCACGAGCAGTACTTC
TRBV7-2,few,15,TRBJ2-2,TRBD1,CASSRGQGNTGELFF,TGTGCCAGCAGCCGGGGACAGGGGAACACCGGGGAGCTGTTTTTT
TRBV27,.,15,TRBJ1-3,TRBD1,CASSPRDRDGNTIYF,TGTGCCAGCAGTCCCCGGGACAGGGATGGAAACACCATATATTTT
TRBV30,few,15,TRBJ2-5,.,CAWSVAGGIQETQYF,TGTGCCTGGAGTGTAGCGGGCGGGATCCAAGAGACCCAGTACTTC
TRBV6-1,few,15,TRBJ2-5,TRBD2,CASSVLAGGEETQYF,TGTGCCAGCAGTGTCCTAGCGGGAGGAGAGGAGACCCAGTACTTC
TRBV27,.,15,TRBJ2-7,.,CASSWNSRGSYEQYF,TGTGCCAGCAGTTGGAATAGTCGGGGGTCCTACGAGCAGTACTTC
TRBV7-3,.,15,TRBJ2-2,.,CASRHGGLNTGELFF,TGTGCCAGCAGGCACGGGGGACTCAACACCGGGGAGCTGTTTTTT
TRBV19,.,14,TRBJ2-1,.,CASSIKGTSGEQFF,TGTGCCAGTAGTATTAAGGGGACTTCGGGTGAGCAGTTCTTC
TRBV7-2,few,17,TRBJ2-5,TRBD2,CASSLEGRLAGVETQYF,TGTGCCAGCAGCTTAGAGGGTCGACTAGCGGGAGTGGAGACCCAGTACTTC
TRBV18,.,15,TRBJ2-7,TRBD2,CASSPGTSVSYEQYF,TGTGCCAGCTCACCAGGAACTAGCGTTTCCTACGAGCAGTACTTC
TRBV29-1,many,14,TRBJ2-3,.,CSVGVSQGTDTQYF,TGCAGCGTTGGTGTTTCACAGGGCACAGATACGCAGTATTTT
TRBV4-3,many,15,TRBJ2-7,TRBD2,CASSQEASGRQVQYF,TGCGCCAGCAGCCAAGAAGCGAGCGGGAGACAGGTGCAGTACTTC
TRBV30,many,13,TRBJ2-5,.,CAWSVGAKETQYF,TGTGCCTGGAGTGTTGGGGCAAAAGAGACCCAGTACTTC
TRBV29-1,many,15,TRBJ2-7,TRBD2,CSVGETSGISYEQYF,TGCAGCGTTGGGGAGACTAGCGGGATCTCCTACGAGCAGTACTTC
TRBV4-3,few,14,TRBJ1-1,.,CASSLYFSRPEAFF,TGCGCCAGCAGCCTCTATTTTAGCCGCCCTGAAGCTTTCTTT
TRBV30,many,15,TRBJ1-5,TRBD1,CAWSNRGTFGQPQHF,TGTGCCTGGAGCAACAGGGGAACCTTTGGTCAGCCCCAGCATTTT
TRBV2,few,15,TRBJ2-1,.,CASRKELENYNEQFF,TGTGCCAGCAGGAAAGAGCTAGAGAATTACAATGAGCAGTTCTTC
TRBV5-1,.,15,TRBJ1-2,TRBD1,CASSSYDRGRNGYTF,TGCGCCAGCAGCTCCTATGACAGGGGAAGAAATGGCTACACCTTC
TRBV6-6,many,12,TRBJ2-1,.,CASSYQNNEQFF,TGTGCCAGCAGTTACCAAAACAATGAGCAGTTCTTC